This T cell receptor beta chain stems from a study of blood T cell repertoires in COVID-19. Study-wide context: Both acute and convalescent COVID-19 samples were obtained from the United States, Italy and Spain. PBMCs, B-cell-depleted T cells, or T cells were the source of the cDNA or gDNA that made up the material.

The count of this clone is one. Methods used by the authors: The authors estimated nucleated cell counts from reference gene primer amplification. Data came from immunoSEQ multiplex PCR; TCRdb stores just in-frame clones and leaves some out. The D gene and trimming were derived from the DNA, and the V and J assignments and clone size from that table. The repertoire holds more than 65,000 clones, with roughly 80% as singletons. Germline V gives CDR1 SGHRS, CDR2 YFSETQ. V dropped 4 bases and J dropped 2 bases, with 13 bases sitting between them. This CDR3 has 14 amino acids. The chain has TRBV5-1 and TRBJ2-7; weak D call: TRBD1 (7 bases). Sequencing input: peripheral blood. The clonotype comes from a woman aged 65 to 85 with acute or convalescent COVID-19. The CDR3 spells CASSPGDSTYEQYF. The CDR3 DNA reads TGCGCCAGCAGCCCGGGGGACAGCACCTACGAGCAGTACTTC.